This T cell receptor (beta chain) was sequenced during a study of CD8 T cells in ankylosing spondylitis. TCRdb used MiXCR to reprocess the 5' RACE reads, holding one entry per CDR3 protein. The table lists about 800,000 distinct CDR3 sequences, 10% to 15% of them singletons. Study-wide points: Within peripheral blood, clones linked to disease were CD8+ and relatively rare. Past studies reported some motif variants in reactive arthritis synovial fluid and blood. What seemed typical of ankylosing spondylitis blood was a TCR beta motif built from roughly eight highly homologous variants.

Concerning this clonotype: The antigen remains unidentified.

V trimming: 5 bases; J trimming: 6 bases; junction bases outside the gene matches: 7. This CDR3 has 14 residues. Germline V gives CDR1 SGHTA, CDR2 FQGTGA. The J gene is TRBJ2-1, the V gene TRBV7-3, with 7 bases lining up with TRBD1. The source of this sequence is a male donor with ankylosing spondylitis. What was sequenced was blood, either unsorted or a sorted T cell fraction (not recorded which). The CDR3 nucleotides are TGTGCCAGCAGCCGGGGACAGACTTTCAATGAGCAGTTCTTC. This translates into CASSRGQTFNEQFF.